One sample yielded the 2 T cell receptor beta chains listed below, sequenced in a study of breast tumors, draining lymph nodes, adjacent tissues. One entry per CDR3 protein, called by TCRdb with MiXCR from the multiplex PCR reads. The table shows around 170,000 distinct CDR3 sequences, with about 33% occurring only once. Samples came from axillary lymph nodes draining the breast cancer. Sequences were obtained from axillary lymph node tissue. These receptors all come from a female donor with breast cancer. Some clones in this sample may be carry-over from other donors' samples.

Worth noting for this clonotype: A much larger clone is a single base away; this may be a read error. The CDR3 DNA follows: TGTGCCAGCAGCTTTTCGGGGGCTAATGGCTACACCTTC. Protein product: CASSFSGANGYTF. V usage is TRBV5-4 and J usage is TRBJ1-2, with a possible D match to TRBD1 (6 bases). Germline lookup yields CDR1 SGHNT and CDR2 YYREEE (reference sequence). The CDR3 runs to 13 residues. Trimming took off 2 bases at V and 6 bases at J, with 11 bases between the two ends.

The rearrangement links TRBV6-5 to TRBJ1-2; TRBD1 matches at 10 bases. V was clipped by 5 bases and J by 8 bases; unmatched bases: 5. From germline, CDR1 is MNHEY and CDR2 SVGAGI. This CDR3 is 13 amino acids long. As DNA, the CDR3 is TGTGCCAGCAGTCACGGGACAGGGGAAGGCTACACCTTC. Its translation: CASSHGTGEGYTF.